The sequence of this T cell receptor (beta chain) was determined in a study of T cells in localized non-small cell lung cancer. As regards this clone: What it binds is not known.

The CDR3 is 16 amino acids. The germline CDR1 and CDR2 sequences are LNHDA and SQIVND (reference sequence). Between the trimmed V and J ends, which lost 4 bases and 8 bases, there was a span of 20 bases. This table comes from immunoSEQ multiplex PCR, and its TCRdb copy is limited to in-frame clones, with some not included. The profile shows tens of thousands of clones, 87% of them singletons. General study results and limits: Among the top 100 tumor clones, a median around 60 appeared in adjacent lung.

The rearrangement links TRBV19 to TRBJ1-4, with D possibly TRBD1 on 5 matching bases. This TCR was recovered from a man between 35 and 75 years old with stage I squamous cell lung carcinoma. Sequenced here: peripheral blood, sampled before any cancer treatment. CDR3: CASSTPPGRDREKLFF. CDR3 in DNA: TGTGCCAGTAGTACCCCACCTGGGAGGGACCGAGAAAAACTGTTTTTT.